Each of the 30 T cell receptor beta chains below was sequenced from the same sample in a study of cytomegalovirus exposure and HLA in healthy donors. Sequencing used immunoSEQ multiplex PCR; TCRdb keeps in-frame clones, though not all of them. The sample lists roughly 140,000 clones; 70% to 90% were seen once. The material sequenced was PBMCs. Receptors originate from a woman aged 18-35 years in good health and CMV-seropositive.

The V call is TRBV28, the J call TRBJ2-1; 8 bases match TRBD1. The CDR3 runs to 14 residues. Germline lookup yields CDR1 MDHEN and CDR2 SYDVKM. Germline trimming cut 5 bases from V and 5 bases from J; bases unmatched to any gene: 5. Here the CDR3 DNA reads TGTGCCAGCAGTCCGGGACAGGCACACAATGAGCAGTTCTTC. Translated: CASSPGQAHNEQFF. Filled out from reference TRBV28 and TRBJ2-1, the complete variable domain reads DVKVTQSSRYLVKRTGEKVFLECVQDMDHENMFWYRQDPGLGLRLIYFSYDVKMKEKGDIPEGYSVSREKKERFSLILESASTNQTSMYLCASSPGQAHNEQFFGPGTRLTVL.

This chain joins TRBV27 and TRBJ1-2; D gene unclear. CDR1 is MNHEY, CDR2 SMNVEV, per germline (reference sequence). With 2 bases removed from V and 3 bases from J, the gap between germline ends came to 10 bases. The CDR3 totals 14 residues. In nucleotides, the CDR3 is TGTGCCAGCAGTTTAGGTGGCGGGTACTATGGCTACACCTTC. Its protein product is CASSLGGGYYGYTF.

CDR3 region: CASSTTGGAEQYF. The CDR3 region has the DNA TGTGCCAGCAGTACAACAGGGGGCGCGGAGCAGTACTTC. The chain links TRBV6-5 to TRBJ2-7; TRBD1 agrees at 9 bases. The CDR3 loop spans 13 amino acids. Germline assignment: CDR1 MNHEY and CDR2 SVGAGI. After removal of 5 bases from V and 7 bases from J, the junction contained 6 bases not matched to a gene.

This chain links TRBV7-3 with TRBJ2-7; 7 bases are shared with TRBD1. Unmatched junction bases numbered 5, after V lost 4 bases and J lost 5 bases. In germline, CDR1 is SGHTA, CDR2 FQGTGA. This CDR3 is built from 13 residues. For the CDR3, the DNA is TGTGCCAGCAGCTCCAGACAGGGCAACGAGCAGTACTTC. Its protein product is CASSSRQGNEQYF.

The chain couples TRBV10-1 to TRBJ2-3, with 9 positions matching TRBD2. The CDR3 consists of 15 residues. The V segment lost 6 bases and the J segment 3 bases; nucleotides outside the gene matches: 7. Per germline, CDR1 WNHNN and CDR2 SYGVQD (reference sequence). The CDR3, as DNA: TGCGCCAGCAGCCGGGGCGGGAGGGCAACAGATACGCAGTATTTT. This translates into CASSRGGRATDTQYF.

The chain joins TRBV12-5 to TRBJ2-3; 13 nucleotides align to TRBD2. The length of the CDR3 is 16 residues. Germline CDR1 and CDR2: LGHNT and FRNRAP. V was clipped by 1 base and J by 3 bases; unmatched bases: 1. DNA of the CDR3: TGTGCTAGTGGTTTGGGACTAGCGGGAGGTACAGATACGCAGTATTTT. Translation: CASGLGLAGGTDTQYF. The full variable domain, completed using reference TRBV12-5 and TRBJ2-3, is DARVTQTPRHKVTEMGQEVTMRCQPILGHNTVFWYRQTMMQGLELLAYFRNRAPLDDSGMPKDRFSAEMPDATLATLKIQPSEPRDSAVYFCASGLGLAGGTDTQYFGPGTRLTVL.

The rearrangement uses TRBV5-1 and TRBJ1-5; no definite D call. CDR3 size: 14 residues. Germline CDR1 is SGHRS and CDR2 is YFSETQ. The V end was cut by 1 base, the J end by 2 bases, with 7 bases between. The CDR3 sequence is CASSLSSGNQPQHF. The CDR3 DNA reads TGCGCCAGCAGCTTGTCTAGTGGCAATCAGCCCCAGCATTTT.

J is TRBJ1-2 and V is TRBV11-2; D gene uncertain. The germline V and J ends were trimmed by 4 bases and 6 bases, with 12 bases remaining between them. The CDR3 extends over 13 amino acids. Per germline, CDR1 SGHAT and CDR2 FQNNGV. In DNA form, the CDR3 reads TGTGCCAGCAGCTCATCCCGGGGTAATGGCTACACCTTC. Its translation is CASSSSRGNGYTF. Variable domain in full (rest from reference TRBV11-2 and TRBJ1-2): EAGVAQSPRYKIIEKRQSVAFWCNPISGHATLYWYQQILGQGPKLLIQFQNNGVVDDSQLPKDRFSAERLKGVDSTLKIQPAKLEDSAVYLCASSSSRGNGYTFGSGTRLTVV.

The chain joins TRBV5-6 to TRBJ1-3; a possible D gene is TRBD1 (5 bases). The CDR3 has 16 residues. CDR1 and CDR2 (germline): SGHDT, YYEEEE. V was pared by 0 bases and J by 0 bases, with 10 bases between. The CDR3 coding sequence is TGTGCCAGCAGCTTGGTGACAGCTTTCTCTGGAAACACCATATATTTT. Translated: CASSLVTAFSGNTIYF.

The chain combines TRBV29-1 with TRBJ2-5; TRBD2 matches 8 bases. In germline, CDR1 is SQVTM, CDR2 ANQGSEA. V lost 5 bases and J lost 5; bases outside the gene matches: 10. The CDR3 length is 14 residues. For the CDR3, the DNA is TGCAGCGTTACCTACCGGGAGGGTTGGGAGACCCAGTACTTC. Translation: CSVTYREGWETQYF.

The chain combines TRBV30 with TRBJ2-1; perhaps TRBD2 as D (5 bases). Germline V gene data show CDR1 as GTSNPN and CDR2 as SVGIG (reference sequence). Trimming left V 2 bases short and J 5 bases short, with 16 bases between. The CDR3 contains 15 residues. CDR3 coding DNA: TGTGCCTGGAGTCCCGACCTGGGTAGCGACAATGAGCAGTTCTTC. It specifies CAWSPDLGSDNEQFF.

The rearrangement joins TRBV10-1 to TRBJ2-7, with D uncertain. The V end was cut by 7 bases, the J end by 2 bases, with 21 bases between. CDR3 size: 16 residues. Germline V gives CDR1 WNHNN, CDR2 SYGVQD (reference sequence). CDR3 region: CASTSGLCRKAYEQYF. DNA of the CDR3: TGCGCCAGCACCTCAGGTTTATGCCGCAAAGCCTACGAGCAGTACTTC.

The J gene is TRBJ2-1, the V gene TRBV9; 10 nucleotides match TRBD2. Trimming removed 0 bases from V and 8 bases from J; junction bases left unmatched: 8. The CDR3 runs 16 residues. Per germline, CDR1 SGDLS and CDR2 YYNGEE. The DNA of the CDR3 is TGTGCCAGCAGCGTAGCCCCTAGCGGGAGTTCGGATGAGCAGTTCTTC. Protein sequence: CASSVAPSGSSDEQFF.

V is TRBV18 and J is TRBJ1-2, with a weak D call TRBD1 (6 bases). Germline CDR1 KGHSH, CDR2 LQKENI. The V end was cut by 6 bases, the J end by 3 bases, with 20 bases between. This CDR3 is built from 16 residues. The CDR3 reads CASSPLGRGNDYGYTF. In DNA, the CDR3 is TGTGCCAGCTCCCCTCTTGGCAGGGGCAATGACTATGGCTACACCTTC.

This clone has just a few counts. This chain joins TRBV19 and TRBJ1-5; TRBD1 matches at 9 bases. Losses at the gene ends were 7 bases for V and 7 bases for J; bases not matched to a gene: 14. This CDR3 is built from 16 residues. Per the germline V gene, CDR1 is LNHDA and CDR2 is SQIVND (reference sequence). The CDR3 region has the DNA TGTGCCAGTATGTTCCCCGGGACAGGGTTCGGACAGCCCCAGCATTTT. As protein: CASMFPGTGFGQPQHF.

This clone was seen only a few times. The chain joins TRBV4-2 to TRBJ2-7; maybe TRBD1 (6 bases). V lost 1 base and J lost 0, with 13 bases in between. Per germline, CDR1 LGHNA and CDR2 YNFKEQ. CDR3 length: 16 amino acids. The DNA for the CDR3 is TGTGCCAGCAGCCAAGCCGCCCCGGACAGCTCCTACGAGCAGTACTTC. Protein product: CASSQAAPDSSYEQYF.

The chain has TRBV5-4 and TRBJ2-1; D not resolved. V was trimmed by 0 bases and J by 5 bases, leaving 9 bases between them. Per the germline V gene, CDR1 is SGHNT and CDR2 is YYREEE (reference sequence). The CDR3 has 14 amino acids. The CDR3 nucleotides read TGTGCCAGCAGCTTGGGAGGTTGGAACAATGAGCAGTTCTTC. It codes for CASSLGGWNNEQFF.

This clone was observed a few times. V and J are TRBV29-1 and TRBJ2-3; 8 nucleotides match TRBD2. J was trimmed by 8 bases and V by 0 bases; bases with no gene match: 4. Germline loops: CDR1 SQVTM, CDR2 ANQGSEA. The CDR3 length is 13 residues. The CDR3 DNA reads TGCAGCGTTGAAGACGGGCTAGCGGGTACGCAGTATTTT. Translation: CSVEDGLAGTQYF.

This chain joins TRBV25-1 and TRBJ2-2; D gene ambiguous. The V end lost 0 bases, the J end lost 3 bases, and 11 bases lay between the germline ends. Germline V gene data show CDR1 as MGHDK and CDR2 as SYGVNS. This CDR3 is built from 16 residues. The CDR3 DNA is TGTGCCAGCAGTGAATATCCTAGTTACTACACCGGGGAGCTGTTTTTT. Amino acid sequence: CASSEYPSYYTGELFF.

By share of the sample, this clone is medium-sized. The genes are TRBV6-5 and TRBJ2-7; D is ambiguous. V was trimmed by 10 bases and J by 5 bases, leaving 18 bases between them. The germline V gene has CDR1 MNHEY and CDR2 SVGAGI. The CDR3 length is 13 residues. CDR3 bases: TGTGCCACCTACGACTCGAGAGGAAACGAGCAGTACTTC. Translating gives CATYDSRGNEQYF.

This chain joins TRBV7-3 and TRBJ2-7, with TRBD2 matching 9 bases. Germline V gene data show CDR1 as SGHTA and CDR2 as FQGTGA. Losses at the gene ends were 1 base for V and 4 bases for J; bases not matched to a gene: 23. This CDR3 region has 21 residues. As DNA, the CDR3 is TGTGCCAGCAGCTTAAGTGTATTGTGGTCTAGCGGGGTCCCAAAGGGATACGAGCAGTACTTC. It specifies CASSLSVLWSSGVPKGYEQYF.

The rearrangement uses TRBV11-2 and TRBJ2-2; 10 bases map to TRBD2. The CDR3 has 17 residues. Germline V gene lookup returns CDR1 SGHAT and CDR2 FQNNGV. With 5 bases clipped from V and 1 base from J, the junction kept 7 bases outside the gene matches. The CDR3 nucleotides read TGTGCCAGCAGCCCGGAGACTAGCGGGCAGAACACCGGGGAGCTGTTTTTT. Residues: CASSPETSGQNTGELFF.

V gene TRBV28 combines with J gene TRBJ1-5; 10 positions match TRBD1. Trimming took 6 bases from V and 4 from J; bases not matched to a gene: 6. CDR3 length: 15 amino acids. Germline V gene sequence: CDR1 MDHEN, CDR2 SYDVKM. CDR3 protein: CASRRTGGKNQPQHF. The CDR3 DNA follows: TGTGCCAGCAGGAGGACAGGGGGAAAGAATCAGCCCCAGCATTTT.

The chain employs TRBV28 and TRBJ1-4; D remains ambiguous. The ends were cut back, 5 bases at V and 1 base at J, with 8 bases in the middle. The length of the CDR3 is 14 residues. The germline V gene encodes CDR1 MDHEN and CDR2 SYDVKM. The CDR3 DNA follows: TGTGCCAGCAGTCAGCAGGAAACTAATGAAAAACTGTTTTTT. Residues: CASSQQETNEKLFF.

This clone appeared a single time. The genes are TRBV9 and TRBJ2-4; 12 bases match TRBD2. The CDR3 is 16 amino acids. J was trimmed by 4 bases and V by 0 bases; bases with no gene match: 2. Germline V lookup: CDR1 SGDLS, CDR2 YYNGEE. The CDR3 is CASSVGLAGVKNIQYF. The CDR3 DNA reads TGTGCCAGCAGCGTAGGACTAGCGGGAGTAAAAAACATTCAGTACTTC.

This sequence joins TRBV2 and TRBJ1-3; possibly TRBD1 for D (5 bases). This CDR3 contains 14 residues. CDR1 and CDR2 (germline): SNHLY, FYNNEI. Trimming removed 7 bases from V and 0 bases from J, with 10 bases in between. The CDR3 DNA reads as TGTGCCAGCAATTTCGACAGCTCTGGAAACACCATATATTTT. Protein sequence: CASNFDSSGNTIYF.

This sequence joins TRBV30 and TRBJ2-2, with unresolved D. CDR1 is GTSNPN, CDR2 SVGIG, per germline (reference sequence). The CDR3 contains 12 residues. V was cut by 2 bases and J by 11 bases, with 12 bases left in between. Here the CDR3 reads CAWSKPLSELFF. The CDR3 region has the DNA TGTGCCTGGAGTAAGCCGTTATCTGAGCTGTTTTTT.

The CDR3 DNA reads TGTGCCAGCAGTTACCTATCCGGGAACTATGGCTACACCTTC. This translates into CASSYLSGNYGYTF. The J gene is TRBJ1-2, the V gene TRBV6-5, with D unclear. CDR3 length: 14 amino acids. The germline gives CDR1 MNHEY, CDR2 SVGAGI. Trimming removed 2 bases from V and 2 bases from J, with 9 bases in between.

This rearrangement joins TRBV5-4 to TRBJ2-1; 8 bases align to TRBD2. V gave up 4 bases and J gave up 4 bases; unmatched junction bases: 7. This CDR3 has 15 residues. Germline CDR1 SGHNT, CDR2 YYREEE (reference sequence). CDR3 residues: CASSTGTRLYNEQFF. Written as DNA, the CDR3 is TGTGCCAGCAGCACAGGGACTAGGCTTTACAATGAGCAGTTCTTC. Filled out from reference TRBV5-4 and TRBJ2-1, the complete variable domain reads ETGVTQSPTHLIKTRGQQVTLRCSSQSGHNTVSWYQQALGQGPQFIFQYYREEENGRGNFPPRFSGLQFPNYSSELNVNALELDDSALYLCASSTGTRLYNEQFFGPGTRLTVL.

The rearrangement links TRBV7-9 to TRBJ2-7, with TRBD2 matching over 7 bases. This CDR3 comprises 16 residues. Trimming removed 1 base from V and 2 bases from J; junction bases left unmatched: 8. Germline V gives CDR1 SEHNR, CDR2 FQNEAQ (reference sequence). CDR3 sequence (DNA): TGTGCCAGCAGCTTAGTCGATCCTAGCGGCACCTACGAGCAGTACTTC. Translated, it gives CASSLVDPSGTYEQYF. Supplemented by reference TRBV7-9 and TRBJ2-7, the full variable domain reads DTGVSQNPRHKITKRGQNVTFRCDPISEHNRLYWYRQTLGQGPEFLTYFQNEAQLEKSRLLSDRFSAERPKGSFSTLEIQRTEQGDSAMYLCASSLVDPSGTYEQYFGPGTRLTVT.